Below, 29 T cell receptor beta chains from the same sample are listed, as sequenced in a study of blood T cell repertoires in COVID-19. Here immunoSEQ multiplex PCR was the method, and the copy in TCRdb shows in-frame clones only, minus some. The table includes some 320,000 clones, approximately 89% detected once. Sequencing was done on a sample of peripheral blood. The receptor source for this set is a woman younger than 45 with COVID-19, enrolled during active disease.

This clone appeared a single time. The chain is built from TRBV23-1 and TRBJ2-7; TRBD1 agrees at 8 bases. TRBV23-1 is assigned to the ORF class and has an uncertain function. There are 16 residues in the CDR3. The V gene end was trimmed by 0 bases and the J gene end by 1 base; junction bases not matched to a gene: 5. CDR3 in DNA: TGCGCCAGCAGTCAATCGGACAGGGAAATTTCCTACGAGCAGTACTTC. Its translation is CASSQSDREISYEQYF.

The chain uses TRBV3-1 (or the pseudogene TRBV3-2) and TRBJ2-2, with D possibly TRBD1 on 5 matching bases. The CDR3 covers 15 residues. In germline, CDR1 is LGHDT, CDR2 YNNKEL (reference sequence). Trimming removed 4 bases from V and 6 bases from J, with 15 bases in between. This chain's CDR3 is CASSPHLQASGELFF. The CDR3 nucleotides are TGTGCCAGCAGCCCTCACCTACAGGCATCCGGGGAGCTGTTTTTT.

Comment on this clone: The same CDR3 is also encoded by other DNA sequences in this sample. The CDR3 protein is CASSLGSGGETQYF. As DNA, the CDR3 is TGTGCCAGCAGCTTGGGGAGCGGGGGGGAGACCCAGTACTTC. This chain uses TRBV5-6 with TRBJ2-5, with 9 bases that match TRBD2. Germline CDR1 is SGHDT and CDR2 is YYEEEE. The CDR3 is 14 residues long. With V trimmed by 0 bases and J by 5 bases, 2 bases remained unmatched.

V and J are TRBV2 and TRBJ1-1; D remains ambiguous. The CDR3 loop spans 9 amino acids. The germline V gene has CDR1 SNHLY and CDR2 FYNNEI. Trimming cost V 8 bases and J 6 bases, with 4 bases left between them. The CDR3 sequence: CASYAEAFF. The CDR3 DNA sequence: TGTGCCAGCTATGCTGAAGCTTTCTTT.

The chain uses TRBV19 and TRBJ1-1; tentative D call: TRBD1 (5 bases). CDR3 size: 15 residues. V was trimmed by 4 bases and J by 2 bases, leaving 14 bases between them. Germline CDR1 LNHDA, CDR2 SQIVND (reference sequence). CDR3 sequence reads: CASSTLQGLNTEAFF. The CDR3 DNA reads as TGTGCCAGTAGTACCCTTCAGGGTCTAAACACTGAAGCTTTCTTT.

In DNA, the CDR3 is TGTGCCAGCAGTTTTGACTCCTCCCCCTACAATGAGCAGTTCTTC. It specifies CASSFDSSPYNEQFF. The chain is built from TRBV5-6 and TRBJ2-1; D is unclear. Germline V gene lookup returns CDR1 SGHDT and CDR2 YYEEEE. The CDR3 covers 15 residues. V dropped 5 bases and J dropped 2 bases, with 14 bases sitting between them.

This clone was seen only a few times. CDR3 bases: TGTGCCAGCAGCATTGGACCAGGGGGCACTGAAGCTTTCTTT. This codes for CASSIGPGGTEAFF. The chain uses TRBV11-2 and TRBJ1-1, with TRBD1 matching 7 bases. The CDR3 totals 14 residues. CDR1 SGHAT and CDR2 FQNNGV come from the germline V gene. The V gene end was trimmed by 5 bases and the J gene end by 4 bases; junction bases not matched to a gene: 7.

The gene calls are TRBV5-1 and TRBJ1-6; possible D gene TRBD1, 6 bases. Germline loops: CDR1 SGHRS, CDR2 YFSETQ. Deletions cut 0 bases from V and 7 bases from J, with 17 bases between. The CDR3 spans 17 residues. CDR3 amino acids: CASSLAQGSRTNSPLHF. The CDR3 region has the DNA TGCGCCAGCAGCTTGGCCCAGGGGTCCAGGACAAATTCACCCCTCCACTTT.

The chain recombines TRBV5-5 with TRBJ2-1, with 7 bases matching TRBD1. The CDR3 consists of 16 residues. The V gene's germline CDR1 is SGHKS and CDR2 YYEKEE (reference sequence). V dropped 3 bases and J dropped 4; count of bases not matched to a gene: 10. CDR3 in DNA: TGTGCCAGCAGCTCGCTCTGGGACAGAAATTACAATGAGCAGTTCTTC. It specifies CASSSLWDRNYNEQFF.

The rearrangement links TRBV4-2 to TRBJ1-1; D call uncertain. The V and J ends lost 3 bases and 4 bases respectively, with 6 bases between them. The CDR3 has 12 amino acids. Looked up from germline, CDR1 is LGHNA and CDR2 is YNFKEQ. CDR3 bases: TGTGCCAGCAGCCACTTGAGCACTGAAGCTTTCTTT. This codes for CASSHLSTEAFF.

The chain employs TRBV3-1 (or the pseudogene TRBV3-2) and TRBJ2-3, with TRBD2 matching over 7 bases. Germline assignment: CDR1 LGHDT and CDR2 YNNKEL (reference sequence). The CDR3 runs to 16 residues. V shed 4 bases and J 2 bases; nucleotides not matched to a gene: 9. The CDR3 region has the DNA TGTGCCAGCAGCCCCGGGAGGCGAGGTTACACAGATACGCAGTATTTT. Its protein is CASSPGRRGYTDTQYF.

The chain couples TRBV25-1 to TRBJ2-3; 9 nucleotides match TRBD1. Trimming at V came to 1 base and at J to 3 bases, leaving 11 bases not matched to a gene. This CDR3 has 18 residues. CDR1 is MGHDK and CDR2 is SYGVNS in the germline V gene. CDR3 residues: CASSELMGEGQGTDTQYF. The CDR3 bases are TGTGCCAGCAGTGAATTGATGGGCGAGGGACAGGGTACAGATACGCAGTATTTT.

The chain combines TRBV4-1 with TRBJ2-7; 11 bases align to TRBD1. J gave up 4 bases and V 3 bases, and 2 bases lay outside the gene matches. Germline V gene lookup returns CDR1 MGHRA and CDR2 YSYEKL. This CDR3 spans 14 amino acids. CDR3 region: CASSQDRGRYEQYF. CDR3 DNA sequence: TGCGCCAGCAGCCAGGACAGGGGGCGTTACGAGCAGTACTTC.

The chain combines TRBV7-9 with TRBJ1-2, with 9 bases lining up with TRBD1. Looked up from germline, CDR1 is SEHNR and CDR2 is FQNEAQ (reference sequence). V lost 1 base and J lost 5; bases outside the gene matches: 5. There are 15 residues in the CDR3. The CDR3 protein is CASSLVDRGAYGYTF. In nucleotides, the CDR3 is TGTGCCAGCAGCTTAGTTGACAGGGGGGCGTATGGCTACACCTTC.

CDR3 DNA sequence: TGTGCCAGCAGTGAAAAGTTACATGGGGGGGCCGAGCAGTTCTTC. Its translation is CASSEKLHGGAEQFF. This chain joins TRBV6-1 and TRBJ2-1; possible D gene TRBD2, 7 bases. Germline CDR1 is MNHNS and CDR2 is SASEGT. This CDR3 spans 15 amino acids. V was trimmed by 2 bases and J by 10 bases, leaving 18 bases between them.

This chain connects TRBV28 to TRBJ1-2; D remains unclear. This CDR3 spans 15 amino acids. Germline V gene data show CDR1 as MDHEN and CDR2 as SYDVKM. V lost 6 bases, J lost 8 bases, and 22 bases lay in between. The CDR3 here is CASRSPGGSPEGYTF. DNA for the CDR3: TGTGCCAGCAGAAGTCCGGGTGGGAGCCCGGAGGGCTACACCTTC.

The chain joins TRBV5-4 to TRBJ2-7; 10 nucleotides line up with TRBD2. V lost 5 bases, J lost 2 bases, and 4 bases stayed unmatched. The CDR3 is 14 amino acids. Germline V gene data show CDR1 as SGHNT and CDR2 as YYREEE (reference sequence). The CDR3 loop is CASSTSGATYEQYF. CDR3 coding DNA: TGTGCCAGCAGTACTAGCGGGGCAACCTACGAGCAGTACTTC.

This clone occurred once. The chain carries TRBV3-1 (or the pseudogene TRBV3-2) and TRBJ2-5, with D tentatively TRBD2 (5 bases). The V gene lost 1 base and the J gene lost 1 base, with 10 bases spanning the gap. Germline V gene data show CDR1 as LGHDT and CDR2 as YNNKEL (reference sequence). The CDR3 consists of 15 residues. The CDR3, as DNA: TGTGCCAGCAGCCAAGTAGGACTGCTCCAAGAGACCCAGTACTTC. Its protein is CASSQVGLLQETQYF.

The V gene is TRBV7-6, the J gene TRBJ1-1; 8 bases are shared with TRBD1. V was clipped by 6 bases and J by 4 bases; unmatched bases: 13. Germline loops: CDR1 SGHVS, CDR2 FNYEAQ. The CDR3 sequence is 16 residues long. CDR3 protein: CASSPQGASWGTEAFF. Written as DNA, the CDR3 is TGTGCCAGCAGTCCTCAGGGGGCGTCTTGGGGCACTGAAGCTTTCTTT.

Comment on this clone: At one of its ends the junction is not consistent with the germline gene, which may arise from a read error. This sequence joins TRBV2 and TRBJ2-2; D is unclear. The CDR3 extends over 14 amino acids. From germline, CDR1 is SNHLY and CDR2 FYNNEI. The CDR3 DNA is TGTGCCAGCAGGGAAGGCGCGAACACCGGGGAGCTGTTTTTT. Translating it yields CASREGANTGELFF.

This chain joins TRBV24-1 and TRBJ2-1; D unclear. The CDR3 contains 16 residues. Germline V gene sequence: CDR1 KGHDR, CDR2 SFDVKD. V lost 2 bases, J lost 3 bases, and 13 bases lay in between. The DNA for the CDR3 is TGTGCCACCAGTGATTGGAAAAGGAGAGACTACAATGAGCAGTTCTTC. Its translation: CATSDWKRRDYNEQFF.

V gene TRBV23-1 combines with J gene TRBJ1-5; 10 bases agree with TRBD1. TRBV23-1 is noted as an ORF with a role that remains uncertain. The CDR3 loop spans 21 amino acids. The J segment lost 4 bases and the V segment lost 4 bases, leaving 22 bases of the junction unmatched. The CDR3 spells CASSLGWPGQGIVEGNQPQHF. The CDR3 bases are TGCGCCAGCAGTCTTGGGTGGCCGGGACAGGGGATTGTTGAGGGGAATCAGCCCCAGCATTTT.

The chain carries TRBV10-1 and TRBJ1-6; no clear D gene. CDR1 and CDR2 from the germline V gene are WNHNN and SYGVQD (reference sequence). The CDR3 loop spans 14 amino acids. Trimming stripped 6 bases from V and 7 bases from J, with 13 bases between. The CDR3 DNA sequence: TGCGCCAGCAGCGCAGGACTTGGGAATTCACCCCTCCACTTT. Its protein is CASSAGLGNSPLHF.

DNA for the CDR3: TGTGCCAGCAGCCCCGGGACTAGCGGGGGGACTGAGCAGTTCTTC. Protein sequence: CASSPGTSGGTEQFF. The genes are TRBV9 and TRBJ2-1; 15 bases are a match to TRBD2. V shed 4 bases and J 9 bases; nucleotides not matched to a gene: 5. Looked up from germline, CDR1 is SGDLS and CDR2 is YYNGEE. This CDR3 is 15 amino acids long.

V usage is TRBV3-1 (or the pseudogene TRBV3-2) and J usage is TRBJ2-5; TRBD2 matches at 7 bases. J lost 4 bases, V lost 1 base, and 12 bases had no gene match. The CDR3 totals 17 residues. Germline loops: CDR1 LGHDT, CDR2 YNNKEL (reference sequence). CDR3 sequence reads: CASSQVGSGVMGETQYF. CDR3 coding DNA: TGTGCCAGCAGCCAAGTGGGGAGCGGGGTTATGGGAGAGACCCAGTACTTC.

The chain combines TRBV6-5 with TRBJ1-2, with 10 bases fitting TRBD1. V shed 7 bases, J shed 4 bases, and the junction held 6 bases outside the gene matches. The germline V gene has CDR1 MNHEY and CDR2 SVGAGI. This CDR3 spans 14 amino acids. The CDR3 coding sequence is TGTGCCAGCAACGAGGGACAGGGGAGCTATGGCTACACCTTC. Protein sequence: CASNEGQGSYGYTF.

CDR3 sequence: CSASGSYEQYF. Written as DNA, the CDR3 is TGCAGTGCTAGCGGCTCCTACGAGCAGTACTTC. The chain couples TRBV20-1 to TRBJ2-7; D unclear. Trimming took off 3 bases at V and 0 bases at J, with 3 bases between the two ends. CDR3 length: 11 amino acids. Looked up from germline, CDR1 is DFQATT and CDR2 is SNEGSKA (reference sequence).

This chain connects TRBV19 to TRBJ1-5; D may be TRBD1 (6 bases). The CDR3 length is 14 residues. Germline V lookup: CDR1 LNHDA, CDR2 SQIVND (reference sequence). The V end lost 3 bases, the J end lost 7 bases, and 13 bases lay between the germline ends. CDR3 nucleotide sequence: TGTGCCAGTAGTATTCGGGGGGGCGGGCAGCCCCAGCATTTT. Translation gives CASSIRGGGQPQHF.

This clone appeared many times. The rearrangement joins TRBV6-1 to TRBJ1-5; a possible D gene is TRBD1 (5 bases). Trimming removed 1 base from V and 7 bases from J, with 11 bases in between. The CDR3 runs to 14 residues. Per germline, CDR1 MNHNS and CDR2 SASEGT. This CDR3 is CASSEGRGWQPQHF. CDR3 DNA: TGTGCCAGCAGTGAAGGGCGGGGGTGGCAGCCCCAGCATTTT.